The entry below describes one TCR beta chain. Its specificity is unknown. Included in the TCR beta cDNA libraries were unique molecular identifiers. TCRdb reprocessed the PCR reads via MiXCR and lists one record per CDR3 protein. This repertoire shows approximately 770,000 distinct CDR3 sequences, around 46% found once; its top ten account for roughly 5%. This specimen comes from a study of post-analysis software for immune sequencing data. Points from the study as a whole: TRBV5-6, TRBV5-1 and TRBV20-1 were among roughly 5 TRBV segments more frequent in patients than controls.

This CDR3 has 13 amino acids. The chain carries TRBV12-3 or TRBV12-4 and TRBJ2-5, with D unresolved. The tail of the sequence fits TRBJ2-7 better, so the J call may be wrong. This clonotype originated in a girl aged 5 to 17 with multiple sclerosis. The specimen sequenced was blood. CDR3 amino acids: CASSFGDWGEQYF. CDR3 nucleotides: TGTGCCAGCAGTTTCGGTGATTGGGGCGAGCAGTACTTC.